This T cell receptor (beta chain) was identified in a study of human T cells and chemical hapten exposure. Study-level information: Patches with 0.01% DPC went on the upper back, and the tests were read at 6 days.

This clonotype has at least ten counts. Via MiXCR, TCRdb re-called the RACE reads, giving one row per CDR3 protein. The sample gives around 380,000 distinct CDR3 sequences, about 5% of which show up once; over 7% is in the top ten. Time point noted: pre-sensitization, week 0. Sample treatment: therapeutic diphenylcyclopropenone sensitization with weekly scalp DPC. V was trimmed by 2 bases and J by 0 bases, leaving 5 bases between them. CDR1 is DFQATT and CDR2 is SNEGSKA in the germline V gene (reference sequence). CDR3 size: 13 residues. Source: whole blood, taken in connection with sensitization to the hapten diphenylcyclopropenone (DPC). This sequence originates from a woman between 18 and 29 years old with alopecia areata. Some clones in this sample may be carry-over from other donors' samples. The chain uses TRBV20-1 and TRBJ1-5; D is unclear. CDR3 sequence (DNA): TGCAGTGCTAGAAGTTATAGCAATCAGCCCCAGCATTTT. It encodes CSARSYSNQPQHF.